This record covers a single TCR beta chain. This clonotype occurred a few times. Its antigen is currently not known. No base quality information exists; no much larger clone differs at one position. The library relied on 5' RACE. TCRdb shows the sequencer as NextSeq 500. To allow correction of PCR and sequencing errors, the TCR library protocol tagged every TCR cDNA molecule with a unique molecular identifier. The study's processing was this. TCR identification, UMI-based error correction and CDR3 extraction were all carried out with Decombinator tools. TCRs above a frequency of 2 per 1,000, corresponding to the top 1% of the tumor frequency distribution, were defined as expanded. Renyi diversity was computed with the R vegan package after each repertoire had been subsampled 100 times to 5,000 TCRs. CDR3 similarity networks were built from amino acid triplet string-kernel similarity, connecting CDR3s with pairwise similarity above 0.82. TCRdb trimmed the raw reads at Q25, called clones with MiXCR and kept productive beta chains. Rows merge per CDR3 protein into single entries with the most common DNA and genes. The V and J calls were determined by TCRdb, not by the authors. In all, the sample holds about 45,000 distinct CDR3 sequences, and roughly 15% of those were seen once. Together, the top ten hold 55% to 60% of the sample.

CDR3 length: 12 amino acids, cysteine to phenylalanine. Just the 36-base CDR3 DNA is kept, in frame starting at base 1. CDR1 and CDR2 (DFQATT, SNEGSKA) derive from the germline V gene (reference sequence). V loses 5 bases, J loses 1 base, and the germline ends lie 7 bases apart. The time point label corresponds to: sample taken at primary tumor resection. TCR sequencing used whole RNA extracted from tumor and nontumor lung tissue, or from cryopreserved PBMC samples, without cell sorting. Samples were obtained from about 69 patients with early-stage, untreated non-small cell lung cancer from the lung TRACERx cohort. Patients were selected for TCR sequencing only if sufficient RNA was available from at least two tumor regions. These data come from a study of spatial heterogeneity in lung cancer (dated by TCRdb to the late 2010s). At the level of the whole study: Beta-chain transcripts were consistently detected in greater numbers than alpha-chain transcripts, which likely reflects a higher abundance of beta-chain transcripts. In the raw uncorrected reads, each unique combination of TCR and UMI appeared more than ten times on average. At surgery, roughly 220 tumor regions, 64 matched nontumor lung samples and 56 PBMC samples were TCR-sequenced for both alpha and beta chains. TCR alpha and beta repertoires were quantitatively compared across multiple tumor regions, matched nontumor lung and blood in non-small cell lung cancer. Nonsynonymous mutation counts, determined by whole-exome sequencing of tumor tissue, were related to TCR repertoire features.

What the authors observed across the whole study: Confirming at a functional level the hypothesis that regional TCRs recognize regional mutations was considered to require additional single-cell paired TCR alpha and beta sequencing. Ubiquitous expanded tumor TCRs were found in blood more often at tumor resection than at routine follow-up.

Specimen: PBMCs, collected at surgery. The chain employs TRBV20-1 and TRBJ2-3; no D gene is confidently identified. This receptor was taken from a male donor with early-stage non-small cell lung cancer. The CDR3 region has the sequence CSAVSGTDTQYF. The sequence in DNA is TGCAGTGCTGTTTCCGGCACAGATACGCAGTATTTT.